Following are 22 T cell receptor beta chains from one sample sequenced in a study of identical twins. Via MiXCR, TCRdb re-called the 5' RACE reads, giving one row per CDR3 protein. In the table there are approximately 350,000 distinct CDR3 sequences, roughly 12% of which are singletons. These data were also reused for a study on yellow fever vaccine responses in identical twins.

The specimen was CD8+ T cells sorted from blood. The receptors here all came from a woman younger than 35 in good health.

Only a few counts were recorded for this clonotype. The gene calls are TRBV12-5 and TRBJ2-5; 9 bases map to TRBD1. CDR1 is LGHNT and CDR2 is FRNRAP in the germline V gene. The length of the CDR3 is 15 residues. The V segment lost 1 base and the J segment 3 bases; nucleotides outside the gene matches: 3. The CDR3 region is CASGLGQGVEETQYF. CDR3 bases: TGTGCTAGTGGTTTGGGACAGGGGGTGGAAGAGACCCAGTACTTC.

There are many counts of this clonotype. The CDR3, as DNA: TGTGCCAGCCCGATAGACACGCCATGGGGTCGGGAAGAGACCCAGTACTTC. Its protein product is CASPIDTPWGREETQYF. V usage is TRBV28 and J usage is TRBJ2-5; D is unclear. The V gene lost 8 bases and the J gene lost 3 bases, with 25 bases spanning the gap. Germline CDR1 is MDHEN and CDR2 is SYDVKM. The CDR3 consists of 17 residues.

V and J are TRBV3-1 and TRBJ2-7; D remains ambiguous. CDR1 and CDR2 (germline): LGHDT, YNNKEL (reference sequence). The V and J ends lost 4 bases and 3 bases respectively, with 13 bases between them. The CDR3 consists of 14 residues. The CDR3 loop is CASSPHPYSYEQYV. Written as DNA, the CDR3 is TGTGCCAGCAGCCCTCACCCCTACAGCTACGAGCAGTACGTC.

This clonotype was observed a few times. The rearrangement uses TRBV5-1 and TRBJ2-5, with D tentatively TRBD2 (7 bases). V lost 0 bases and J 2 bases, leaving 11 bases between the germline ends. The V gene's germline CDR1 is SGHRS and CDR2 YFSETQ. The CDR3 spans 15 residues. CDR3 amino acids: CASSLEGGAQETQYF. The CDR3 coding sequence is TGCGCCAGCAGCTTGGAGGGGGGGGCGCAAGAGACCCAGTACTTC.

This clonotype appeared a few times. The rearrangement links TRBV7-9 to TRBJ2-3; D is unclear. The CDR3 sequence is 14 residues long. The V gene's germline CDR1 is SEHNR and CDR2 FQNEAQ (reference sequence). V was cut by 4 bases and J by 0 bases, with 8 bases left in between. This chain's CDR3 is CASSSVPSTDTQYF. DNA of the CDR3: TGTGCCAGCAGCTCCGTCCCTAGCACAGATACGCAGTATTTT.

This clonotype showed up many times. The chain combines TRBV3-1 with TRBJ1-1; D call uncertain. The CDR3 length is 14 residues. Germline V gives CDR1 LGHDT, CDR2 YNNKEL (reference sequence). V was pared by 1 base and J by 7 bases, with 13 bases between. The CDR3 DNA is TGTGCCAGCAGCCAAGCGGACCTACTTATTGAAGCTTTCTTT. This sequence encodes CASSQADLLIEAFF. Together with reference TRBV3-1 and TRBJ1-1, the CDR3 gives the full variable domain: DTAVSQTPKYLVTQMGNDKSIKCEQNLGHDTMYWYKQDSKKFLKIMFSYNNKELIINETVPNRFSPKSPDKAHLNLHINSLELGDSAVYFCASSQADLLIEAFFGQGTRLTVV.

V and J are TRBV11-2 and TRBJ2-3; no clear D gene. The germline V gene has CDR1 SGHAT and CDR2 FQNNGV. The V end lost 5 bases, the J end lost 14 bases, and 11 bases lay between the germline ends. The CDR3 totals 10 residues. DNA for the CDR3: TGTGCCAGCAGCCCGCATCGGCTGTATTTT. Protein sequence: CASSPHRLYF. Variable domain in full (rest from reference TRBV11-2 and TRBJ2-3): EAGVAQSPRYKIIEKRQSVAFWCNPISGHATLYWYQQILGQGPKLLIQFQNNGVVDDSQLPKDRFSAERLKGVDSTLKIQPAKLEDSAVYLCASSPHRLYFGPGTRLTVL.

This chain links TRBV10-1 with TRBJ1-1, with no clear D. Germline V gene lookup returns CDR1 WNHNN and CDR2 SYGVQD (reference sequence). Trimming took 2 bases from V and 3 from J, leaving 16 bases between them. The CDR3 covers 16 residues. The CDR3 region is CASSEQPGYADTEAFF. CDR3 in DNA: TGCGCCAGCAGTGAGCAACCGGGGTATGCGGACACTGAAGCTTTCTTT.

There are a few counts of this clonotype. The chain uses TRBV28 and TRBJ2-5, with TRBD2 as a possible D gene (6 bases). The CDR3 length is 15 residues. V lost 4 bases and J 5 bases, leaving 17 bases between the germline ends. Germline V gene data show CDR1 as MDHEN and CDR2 as SYDVKM. The CDR3 DNA reads as TGTGCCAGCAGTTCAACACAGGACTATCGGGAGACCCAGTACTTC. It encodes CASSSTQDYRETQYF.

The chain links TRBV28 to TRBJ2-3; 9 bases agree with TRBD2. The germline V gene encodes CDR1 MDHEN and CDR2 SYDVKM. With 6 bases clipped from V and 2 bases from J, the junction kept 12 bases outside the gene matches. The CDR3 length is 17 residues. The chain's CDR3 is CASSPNSGRVTTDTQYF. In DNA, the CDR3 is TGTGCCAGCAGCCCCAATAGCGGGAGAGTTACCACAGATACGCAGTATTTT.

In its sample, this clonotype was seen a few times. The chain recombines TRBV28 with TRBJ2-3; 7 bases are shared with TRBD1. Germline V CDR1 and CDR2: MDHEN, SYDVKM. The CDR3 sequence is 15 residues long. V was clipped by 4 bases and J by 2 bases; unmatched bases: 6. The CDR3 sequence is CASSSGTANTDTQYF. CDR3 nucleotide sequence: TGTGCCAGCAGTTCGGGGACAGCGAACACAGATACGCAGTATTTT.

This chain connects TRBV2 to TRBJ2-3, with TRBD2 identical over 9 bases. CDR1 and CDR2 from the germline V gene are SNHLY and FYNNEI. After removal of 7 bases from V and 3 bases from J, the junction contained 8 bases not matched to a gene. The CDR3 is 15 residues long. The CDR3 DNA follows: TGTGCCAGCATATCTAGCGGGGCAGGGACAGATACGCAGTATTTT. Amino acid sequence: CASISSGAGTDTQYF.

This clonotype showed up just a few times. The chain is built from TRBV5-1 and TRBJ2-7, with D perhaps TRBD1 (5 bases). Per germline, CDR1 SGHRS and CDR2 YFSETQ. Deletions cut 0 bases from V and 3 bases from J, with 10 bases between. This CDR3 is 14 amino acids long. The CDR3 bases are TGCGCCAGCAGCTTGGAGGGGCCGAACTACGAGCAGTACTTC. As protein: CASSLEGPNYEQYF. The variable domain in full, with the rest retrieved from reference TRBV5-1 and TRBJ2-7, is KAGVTQTPRYLIKTRGQQVTLSCSPISGHRSVSWYQQTPGQGLQFLFEYFSETQRNKGNFPGRFSGRQFSNSRSEMNVSTLELGDSALYLCASSLEGPNYEQYFGPGTRLTVT.

This clonotype showed up many times. The rearrangement joins TRBV6-2 or TRBV6-3 to TRBJ2-1, with D tentatively TRBD1 (5 bases). V was trimmed by 4 bases and J by 4 bases, leaving 11 bases between them. This CDR3 region has 14 residues. Per the germline V gene, CDR1 is MNHEY and CDR2 is SVGEGT. CDR3 nucleotides: TGTGCCAGCAGTTGGCAGGGTACATACAATGAGCAGTTCTTC. Amino acids: CASSWQGTYNEQFF.

The chain recombines TRBV28 with TRBJ2-5; TRBD2 matches 9 bases. Per the germline V gene, CDR1 is MDHEN and CDR2 is SYDVKM. V lost 1 base to trimming and J lost 1 base; unmatched junction nucleotides: 4. The CDR3 is made up of 16 amino acids. The CDR3 sequence is CASSLLLAGVQETQYF. The DNA of the CDR3 is TGTGCCAGCAGTTTATTGTTAGCGGGGGTCCAAGAGACCCAGTACTTC.

This clonotype has at least ten counts. The chain is built from TRBV7-9 and TRBJ2-7; D is possibly TRBD1 (6 bases). CDR3 length: 12 amino acids. Trimming stripped 5 bases from V and 5 bases from J, with 10 bases between. In germline, CDR1 is SEHNR, CDR2 FQNEAQ (reference sequence). CDR3 amino acids: CASSPTGNEQYV. CDR3 nucleotides: TGTGCCAGCAGCCCTACAGGGAACGAGCAGTACGTC.

The J gene is TRBJ2-2, the V gene TRBV5-6; 7 bases are a match to TRBD2. CDR1 and CDR2 (germline): SGHDT, YYEEEE. This CDR3 comprises 15 residues. With 2 bases clipped from V and 1 base from J, the junction kept 2 bases outside the gene matches. In nucleotides, the CDR3 is TGTGCCAGCAGCTTCTGGGGGGGGAACACCGGGGAGCTGTTTTTT. Translating it yields CASSFWGGNTGELFF.

This clonotype has only a few counts. The chain carries TRBV24-1 and TRBJ2-2; D is undetermined. Germline-derived CDR1 and CDR2 are KGHDR and SFDVKD. CDR3 length: 14 amino acids. Trimming pared 1 base from V and 2 bases from J, leaving 4 bases between. This chain's CDR3 is CATSDFTNTGELFF. CDR3 in DNA: TGTGCCACCAGTGATTTCACAAACACCGGGGAGCTGTTTTTT.

The gene calls are TRBV24-1 and TRBJ2-1; 12 positions match TRBD2. CDR1 is KGHDR, CDR2 SFDVKD, per germline. The CDR3 contains 18 residues. Trimming cost V 9 bases and J 0 bases; bases outside gene matches: 11. CDR3 sequence reads: CATGTSGLPPSSYNEQFF. The CDR3 nucleotides read TGTGCCACCGGGACTAGCGGGCTCCCTCCGAGCTCCTACAATGAGCAGTTCTTC.

In this sample, this clonotype turned up a few times. This chain joins TRBV4-1 and TRBJ1-1; D is uncertain. The CDR3 runs to 17 residues. Germline loops: CDR1 MGHRA, CDR2 YSYEKL. Deletions cut 2 bases from V and 4 bases from J, with 20 bases between. This CDR3 is CASSQYSGIQLSTEAFF. The CDR3 DNA reads TGCGCCAGCAGCCAATACTCAGGAATACAATTGAGCACTGAAGCTTTCTTT.

In its sample, this clonotype was seen many times. The chain is built from TRBV10-2 and TRBJ2-1; no clear D. Germline assignment: CDR1 WSHSY and CDR2 SAAADI. This CDR3 is 13 amino acids long. V was pared by 2 bases and J by 4 bases, with 6 bases between. The CDR3 loop reads CASSEAVYNEQFF. In DNA form, the CDR3 reads TGCGCCAGCAGTGAGGCCGTATACAATGAGCAGTTCTTC.

The chain employs TRBV12-3 or TRBV12-4 and TRBJ2-5; D is perhaps TRBD1 or TRBD2 (5 bases each). The V end lost 2 bases, the J end lost 5 bases, and 12 bases lay between the germline ends. This CDR3 region has 14 residues. The CDR3 loop reads CASSLTGEGETQYF. Written as DNA, the CDR3 is TGTGCCAGCAGTTTAACGGGCGAGGGGGAGACCCAGTACTTC.